Listed here are 32 T cell receptor beta chains from one sample, sequenced in a study of T cell changes during pregnancy in multiple sclerosis. The table came from immunoSEQ multiplex PCR; TCRdb's copy has only in-frame clones and leaves some out. The table has under 110,000 clones, around 93% seen once. The specimen was peripheral blood, collected after pregnancy. Receptors were obtained from a female donor with multiple sclerosis, enrolled in a pregnancy study.

The CDR3 reads CASSKEIIVPGQVGTCYGYTF. The CDR3 bases are TGTGCCAGCAGCAAAGAAATAATCGTCCCGGGACAGGTTGGGACTTGTTATGGCTACACCTTC. The chain has TRBV21-1 and TRBJ1-2; the D call of TRBD1 is as the table states it, not checked on the DNA. TRBV21-1 is reported as a pseudogene. The CDR3 is made up of 21 amino acids.

V and J are TRBV18 and TRBJ2-7, with 9 bases fitting TRBD2. This CDR3 comprises 14 residues. Germline trimming cut 2 bases from V and 7 bases from J; bases unmatched to any gene: 6. The germline CDR1 and CDR2 sequences are KGHSH and LQKENI. The CDR3 coding sequence is TGTGCCAGCTCACCAGTAGCGGGAGTCTCGGAGCAGTACTTC. It is translated as CASSPVAGVSEQYF.

J is TRBJ2-7 and V is TRBV28, with 7 bases identical to TRBD2. The ends lost 2 bases at V and 4 bases at J; junction bases unmatched: 2. This CDR3 contains 13 residues. Per germline, CDR1 MDHEN and CDR2 SYDVKM. The CDR3 DNA is TGTGCCAGCAGTTTAGGACTAGTGTACGAGCAGTACTTC. It is translated as CASSLGLVYEQYF.

In this sample, this clone turned up once. The chain combines TRBV4-1 with TRBJ1-6; unclear D gene. The ends were cut back, 0 bases at V and 4 bases at J, with 7 bases in the middle. The germline gives CDR1 MGHRA, CDR2 YSYEKL. CDR3 length equals 15 residues. The CDR3 DNA reads as TGCGCCAGCAGCCAAGACCCCGGGTATAATTCACCCCTCCACTTT. Protein sequence: CASSQDPGYNSPLHF.

This clone was picked up one time. V and J are TRBV30 and TRBJ1-4, with D possibly being TRBD1 (6 bases). The germline gives CDR1 GTSNPN, CDR2 SVGIG (reference sequence). The CDR3 covers 16 residues. Trimming shortened V by 2 bases and J by 3 bases, and 16 bases separated the two germline ends. The DNA of the CDR3 is TGTGCCTGGAGTTCCGTCAGGGGTGAGGCTAATGAAAAACTGTTTTTT. It encodes CAWSSVRGEANEKLFF.

The CDR3 spells CASVRGSNEKLFF. The CDR3 nucleotides are TGTGCCAGCGTCAGGGGCAGTAATGAAAAACTGTTTTTT. J is TRBJ1-4 and V is TRBV2, with D possibly matching TRBD1 (6 bases). The CDR3 spans 13 residues. Trimming left V 8 bases short and J 4 bases short, with 11 bases between. Germline CDR1 is SNHLY and CDR2 is FYNNEI.

This clone was seen a few times. The chain combines TRBV19 with TRBJ2-3; TRBD2 matches 7 bases. Germline CDR1 is LNHDA and CDR2 is SQIVND (reference sequence). The ends lost 1 base at V and 2 bases at J; junction bases unmatched: 3. This CDR3 region has 15 residues. For the CDR3, the DNA is TGTGCCAGTAGTATAGGAGCGGGGTCCACAGATACGCAGTATTTT. Translating gives CASSIGAGSTDTQYF.

This rearrangement joins TRBV19 to TRBJ1-2; a weak D match, TRBD1 (5 bases). V lost 8 bases and J 5 bases, leaving 21 bases between the germline ends. This CDR3 has 15 amino acids. CDR1 LNHDA and CDR2 SQIVND come from the germline V gene (reference sequence). CDR3 sequence: CASSPAPAGLYGYTF. DNA of the CDR3: TGTGCCAGTTCACCCGCCCCGGCAGGGCTGTATGGCTACACCTTC. Together with reference TRBV19 and TRBJ1-2, the CDR3 gives the full variable domain: DGGITQSPKYLFRKEGQNVTLSCEQNLNHDAMYWYRQDPGQGLRLIYYSQIVNDFQKGDIAEGYSVSREKKESFPLTVTSAQKNPTAFYLCASSPAPAGLYGYTFGSGTRLTVV.

Concerning this clone: The sample carries other DNA sequences with the same CDR3. This chain links TRBV28 with TRBJ1-2; D gene unclear. The germline V gene has CDR1 MDHEN and CDR2 SYDVKM. V was pared by 6 bases and J by 5 bases, with 7 bases between. CDR3 length equals 11 residues. CDR3 protein: CASREGYGYTF. The CDR3 DNA is TGTGCCAGCAGGGAGGGATATGGCTACACCTTC.

The chain combines TRBV13 with TRBJ2-2, with 8 bases lining up with TRBD1. This CDR3 region has 16 residues. The germline V gene has CDR1 PRHDT and CDR2 FYEKMQ (reference sequence). V dropped 5 bases and J dropped 1; count of bases not matched to a gene: 6. The CDR3 here is CASSHRQGQNTGELFF. The CDR3 DNA is TGTGCCAGCAGCCACAGACAGGGGCAGAACACCGGGGAGCTGTTTTTT.

The V call is TRBV9, the J call TRBJ2-1; the D gene is possibly TRBD1 (6 bases). The germline V gene has CDR1 SGDLS and CDR2 YYNGEE. CDR3 length equals 15 residues. Trimming stripped 0 bases from V and 6 bases from J, with 13 bases between. The CDR3 region has the DNA TGTGCCAGCAGCGTAGGGGGGACAAGGTCCAATGAGCAGTTCTTC. Translation gives CASSVGGTRSNEQFF.

The V and J genes are TRBV10-1 and TRBJ2-2, with a possible D match to TRBD2 (5 bases). Trimming took 3 bases from V and 7 from J, leaving 6 bases between them. The CDR3 runs to 12 residues. Germline loops: CDR1 WNHNN, CDR2 SYGVQD (reference sequence). The CDR3 DNA sequence: TGCGCCAGCAGTGACGGGATCGGGGAGCTGTTTTTT. Translating gives CASSDGIGELFF.

In this sample, this clone turned up once. The chain carries TRBV5-1 and TRBJ1-2; D might be TRBD1 (6 bases). The V end was cut by 0 bases, the J end by 7 bases, with 13 bases between. Germline V lookup: CDR1 SGHRS, CDR2 YFSETQ. The CDR3 has 14 residues. The CDR3 here is CASSLDRAGGGYTF. DNA of the CDR3: TGCGCCAGCAGCTTGGACAGGGCTGGCGGTGGCTACACCTTC.

This clone was seen only once. The CDR3 nucleotides are TGTGCCAGTAGTGCGTCAGGGGGGAGCACTGAAGCTTTCTTT. Translating gives CASSASGGSTEAFF. This sequence joins TRBV19 and TRBJ1-1, with 7 bases identical to TRBD1. V was clipped by 5 bases and J by 4 bases; unmatched bases: 7. Germline assignment: CDR1 LNHDA and CDR2 SQIVND (reference sequence). This CDR3 contains 14 residues.

The chain is built from TRBV6-5 and TRBJ2-7; 11 bases line up with TRBD2. Trimming took 2 bases from V and 2 from J; bases not matched to a gene: 5. This CDR3 contains 16 residues. The germline V gene has CDR1 MNHEY and CDR2 SVGAGI. The CDR3 region has the DNA TGTGCCAGCAGTTACCCCACTAGCGGGGGTACCTACGAGCAGTACTTC. Residues: CASSYPTSGGTYEQYF.

The chain employs TRBV28 and TRBJ1-1; D call uncertain. V was clipped by 2 bases and J by 1 base, with 11 bases between them. CDR3 length: 15 residues. The germline CDR1 and CDR2 sequences are MDHEN and SYDVKM. In nucleotides, the CDR3 is TGTGCCAGCAGTTTAAAGAGAGGAGGGAACACTGAAGCTTTCTTT. This sequence encodes CASSLKRGGNTEAFF.

The chain recombines TRBV4-2 with TRBJ2-3, with D tentatively TRBD2 (7 bases). The V end was cut by 6 bases, the J end by 3 bases, with 19 bases between. CDR1 LGHNA and CDR2 YNFKEQ come from the germline V gene. The CDR3 covers 16 residues. The CDR3 spells CASSKEWGGGTDTQYF. CDR3 nucleotides: TGTGCCAGCAGTAAAGAGTGGGGGGGCGGAACAGATACGCAGTATTTT.

The chain carries TRBV28 and TRBJ2-2, with TRBD1 matching over 10 bases. The CDR3 spans 15 residues. Unmatched junction bases numbered 9, after V lost 7 bases and J lost 7 bases. CDR1 and CDR2 (germline): MDHEN, SYDVKM. This chain's CDR3 is CASTSETGGFGELFF. CDR3 nucleotides: TGTGCCAGCACCTCCGAGACAGGGGGCTTCGGGGAGCTGTTTTTT.

The CDR3 DNA follows: TGTGCCAGCAGCTATGGGACTAGCGGGCAAGAGACCCAGTACTTC. It specifies CASSYGTSGQETQYF. The chain joins TRBV5-6 to TRBJ2-5; 12 bases match TRBD2. The CDR3 runs to 15 residues. Germline-derived CDR1 and CDR2 are SGHDT and YYEEEE. V lost 3 bases to trimming and J lost 2 bases; unmatched junction nucleotides: 2.

Only one count was recorded for this clone. The chain is built from TRBV28 and TRBJ1-3; D ambiguous. CDR3 length: 14 residues. Germline CDR1 and CDR2: MDHEN and SYDVKM. Trimming removed 10 bases at V and 2 bases at J, with 15 bases between. CDR3 DNA: TGTGCCACCGGAGATGTGGGTCCTGGAAACACCATATATTTT. It encodes CATGDVGPGNTIYF.

J is TRBJ1-2 and V is TRBV19; D not resolved. Trimming took off 5 bases at V and 3 bases at J, with 16 bases between the two ends. The CDR3 spans 15 residues. Germline V CDR1 and CDR2: LNHDA, SQIVND (reference sequence). The DNA for the CDR3 is TGTGCCAGTAGTCCCCCGCGCGGGCGCGACTATGGCTACACCTTC. Translated, it gives CASSPPRGRDYGYTF. Combining the CDR3 with reference TRBV19 and TRBJ1-2 gives the whole variable domain DGGITQSPKYLFRKEGQNVTLSCEQNLNHDAMYWYRQDPGQGLRLIYYSQIVNDFQKGDIAEGYSVSREKKESFPLTVTSAQKNPTAFYLCASSPPRGRDYGYTFGSGTRLTVV.

V and J are TRBV2 and TRBJ2-5; 7 positions agree with TRBD2. This CDR3 is built from 15 residues. V dropped 2 bases and J dropped 2; count of bases not matched to a gene: 5. Looked up from germline, CDR1 is SNHLY and CDR2 is FYNNEI. Here the CDR3 reads CASSEPAGRQETQYF. The CDR3 coding sequence is TGTGCCAGCAGTGAACCAGCGGGAAGACAAGAGACCCAGTACTTC.

The genes are TRBV5-1 and TRBJ1-1; 7 bases are a match to TRBD1. This CDR3 contains 15 residues. Germline V lookup: CDR1 SGHRS, CDR2 YFSETQ. V lost 0 bases to trimming and J lost 1 base; unmatched junction nucleotides: 3. Here the CDR3 reads CASSLEGGWNTEAFF. The CDR3 DNA reads TGCGCCAGCAGCTTGGAAGGGGGCTGGAACACTGAAGCTTTCTTT.

This clone has just one count. The chain joins TRBV4-1 to TRBJ2-2, with 9 bases identical to TRBD1. The CDR3 is 15 residues long. V trimming: 2 bases; J trimming: 7 bases; junction bases outside the gene matches: 5. CDR1 is MGHRA and CDR2 is YSYEKL in the germline V gene. In nucleotides, the CDR3 is TGCGCCAGCAGCCAAAGGGACAGGGAGGGCGGGGAGCTGTTTTTT. This codes for CASSQRDREGGELFF.

This chain uses TRBV19 with TRBJ1-1; D unresolved. Germline V gene sequence: CDR1 LNHDA, CDR2 SQIVND (reference sequence). The V and J ends lost 5 bases and 6 bases respectively, with 16 bases between them. The CDR3 covers 14 residues. In DNA form, the CDR3 reads TGTGCCAGTAGTCCAAGACATCATAAGGCTGAAGCTTTCTTT. This gives the protein CASSPRHHKAEAFF. Filled out from reference TRBV19 and TRBJ1-1, the complete variable domain reads DGGITQSPKYLFRKEGQNVTLSCEQNLNHDAMYWYRQDPGQGLRLIYYSQIVNDFQKGDIAEGYSVSREKKESFPLTVTSAQKNPTAFYLCASSPRHHKAEAFFGQGTRLTVV.

This sequence joins TRBV28 and TRBJ2-4, with 11 bases lining up with TRBD2. Germline V lookup: CDR1 MDHEN, CDR2 SYDVKM. J lost 2 bases, V lost 7 bases, and 16 bases had no gene match. The CDR3 is 19 residues long. The CDR3 DNA sequence: TGTGCCAGCACCCCGGCGGGACTAGCGGAAACAGGACCCAAAAACATTCAGTACTTC. Amino acids: CASTPAGLAETGPKNIQYF.

V and J are TRBV5-6 and TRBJ2-2; 9 bases map to TRBD2. The CDR3 loop spans 17 amino acids. Trimming took 0 bases from V and 4 from J; bases not matched to a gene: 7. Per germline, CDR1 SGHDT and CDR2 YYEEEE. This CDR3 is CASSLGASGDLTGELFF. In DNA form, the CDR3 reads TGTGCCAGCAGCTTGGGGGCTAGCGGGGATCTCACCGGGGAGCTGTTTTTT.

The chain carries TRBV7-9 and TRBJ1-4, with D possibly TRBD1 on 5 matching bases. The V end was cut by 3 bases, the J end by 5 bases, with 10 bases between. Germline V lookup: CDR1 SEHNR, CDR2 FQNEAQ (reference sequence). The CDR3 has 14 residues. CDR3 loop: CASSLGPVNEKLFF. CDR3 nucleotides: TGTGCCAGCAGCTTGGGGCCTGTCAATGAAAAACTGTTTTTT.

V is TRBV29-1 and J is TRBJ2-7; D is perhaps TRBD1 (6 bases). Germline V lookup: CDR1 SQVTM, CDR2 ANQGSEA. The CDR3 contains 12 residues. V lost 8 bases, J lost 0 bases, and 11 bases lay in between. CDR3 region: CSIGQSSYEQYF. The CDR3 nucleotides are TGCAGCATAGGACAGAGCTCCTACGAGCAGTACTTC.

This clone came up a few times. The chain uses TRBV7-8 and TRBJ2-5; TRBD1 matches at 7 bases. The CDR3 spans 16 residues. With V trimmed by 4 bases and J by 2 bases, 10 bases remained unmatched. Germline CDR1 SGHVS, CDR2 FQNEAQ. CDR3 loop: CASSSGRGQGQETQYF. In nucleotides, the CDR3 is TGTGCCAGCAGCTCAGGAAGGGGGCAGGGGCAAGAGACCCAGTACTTC.

The chain couples TRBV5-1 to TRBJ2-2; TRBD2 is a possible D gene (5 bases). CDR3 length: 15 amino acids. From germline, CDR1 is SGHRS and CDR2 YFSETQ. V dropped 0 bases and J dropped 4 bases, with 10 bases sitting between them. The CDR3 bases are TGCGCCAGCAGCTTGGAGAGGGCGGGCACCGGGGAGCTGTTTTTT. Translation gives CASSLERAGTGELFF.

The rearrangement links TRBV6-5 to TRBJ2-6; D unresolved. Germline V lookup: CDR1 MNHEY, CDR2 SVGAGI. The CDR3 consists of 14 residues. V lost 6 bases and J lost 4, with 10 bases in between. CDR3 DNA: TGTGCCAGCAGGCGCGGTGCAGGGGCCAACGTCCTGACTTTC. It codes for CASRRGAGANVLTF.